Included here is one T cell receptor (beta chain) sequence, with context. As yet, its antigen is unknown. These data come from a study of lymphopenia after photon versus proton radiotherapy. Study-wide results and caveats: Only patients who died were analyzed for survival; proton advantage is unproven. A bigger post-nadir fall in TCR diversity correlated inversely with survival time in deceased patients. Photon-treated patients lost naive T cells and TCR diversity; proton-treated stayed stable. Oligoclonal CD8+ Temra expansion after nadir drove photon patients' diversity drop.

TCRdb's copy holds only in-frame clones and misses some; the assay was immunoSEQ multiplex PCR. The table has 52,000 or so clones, approximately 92% seen once. Germline lookup yields CDR1 KGHSH and CDR2 LQKENI. The CDR3 spans 20 residues. The V gene lost 4 bases and the J gene lost 0 bases, with 25 bases spanning the gap. The receptor's source is a woman between 40 and 55 years old with cholangiocarcinoma. This sample comprised peripheral blood, obtained from a patient treated with photon-based radiotherapy. This chain links TRBV18 with TRBJ2-1; D uncertain. In nucleotides, the CDR3 is TGTGCCAGCTCACTCGGCACCCTAGGGTCGGCCCACTCCTCCTACAATGAGCAGTTCTTC. It encodes CASSLGTLGSAHSSYNEQFF.